This T cell receptor beta chain was retrieved from a study of long-term antiretroviral therapy in people with HIV. Study results and caveats: Collection of the blood, which took place between the mid-2000s and the late 2010s, possibly occurred under older ART regimens.

The immunoSEQ assay was v3.0, run at survey level. The assay was immunoSEQ multiplex PCR, and TCRdb's table has in-frame clones only and misses some. There are tens of thousands of clones in the sample; 70% to 90% occur only once, and roughly 13% lies in the top ten. With regard to this clone: Its antigen is still unknown.

CDR1 GTSNPN and CDR2 SVGIG come from the germline V gene (reference sequence). V shed 4 bases, J shed 1 base, and the junction held 3 bases outside the gene matches. The CDR3 runs 14 residues. The specimen comprised unsorted PBMCs, sampled 1.1 years after starting antiretroviral therapy. The TCR originated in a man aged 18-30 years with HIV. The chain carries TRBV30 and TRBJ2-3; TRBD2 agrees at 9 bases. CDR3 bases: TGTGCCTGGACTAGCGGGATGGGCACAGATACGCAGTATTTT. This translates into CAWTSGMGTDTQYF.